The sequence of this T cell receptor beta chain was determined in a study of blood T cell repertoires in COVID-19. As for the study in general: COVID-19 samples, acute and convalescent, were from the United States, Italy and Spain. In each case, the material was cDNA or gDNA derived from T cells, B-cell-depleted T cells, or PBMCs.

This CDR3 is 15 amino acids long. In the original workflow: Reference gene primer amplification gave estimated nucleated cell counts. The table came from immunoSEQ multiplex PCR; TCRdb's copy has only in-frame clones and leaves some out. V, J and clone size reflect that table, while D and trimming were determined from the DNA. The sample consists of a few hundred thousand clones, around 90% of them appearing once. Source material: peripheral blood. The source of this sequence is a man in his sixties who had recovered from COVID-19. V is TRBV21-1 and J is TRBJ1-4; whether TRBD1, the table's D call, matches the DNA was not checked. TRBV21-1 is a pseudogene segment. The CDR3 DNA follows: TGTGCCAGCAGCCCTCGACAGGGGGCTAATGAAAAACTGTTTTTT. As protein: CASSPRQGANEKLFF.